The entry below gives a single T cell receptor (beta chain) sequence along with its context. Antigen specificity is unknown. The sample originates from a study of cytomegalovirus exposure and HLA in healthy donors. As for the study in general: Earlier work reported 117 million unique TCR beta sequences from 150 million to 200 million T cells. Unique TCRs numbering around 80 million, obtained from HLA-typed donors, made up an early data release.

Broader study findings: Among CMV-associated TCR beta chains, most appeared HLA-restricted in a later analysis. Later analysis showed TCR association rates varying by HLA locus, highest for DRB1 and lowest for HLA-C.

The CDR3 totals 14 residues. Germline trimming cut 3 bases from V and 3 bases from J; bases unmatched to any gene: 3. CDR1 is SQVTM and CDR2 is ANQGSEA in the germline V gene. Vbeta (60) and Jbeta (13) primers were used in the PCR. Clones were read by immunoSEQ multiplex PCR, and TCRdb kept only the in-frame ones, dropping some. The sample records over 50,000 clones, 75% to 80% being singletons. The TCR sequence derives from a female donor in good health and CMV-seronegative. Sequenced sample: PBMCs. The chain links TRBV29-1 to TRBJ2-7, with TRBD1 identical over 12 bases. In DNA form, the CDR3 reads TGCAGCGTTGAGGGACAGGGGGCAATCTACGAGCAGTACTTC. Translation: CSVEGQGAIYEQYF.